This T cell receptor (beta chain) was captured in a study of T cell repertoires in cytomegalovirus infection. Looking at the study overall: Public signatures in TCR beta pointed to CMV infection and matching HLA type.

Findings and caveats of the study: Carriers of CMV and the relevant HLA type were discriminated by public TCR beta frequency. In two of eight donors, the top clonotype was HLA-C-restricted CMV-specific.

Trimming cost V 2 bases and J 6 bases; bases outside gene matches: 6. Germline V lookup: CDR1 MNHEY, CDR2 SVGEGT. The CDR3 loop spans 14 amino acids. TCRdb itself ran the reads through MiXCR, one entry per CDR3 protein. The table shows 300,000 to 400,000 distinct CDR3 sequences, with about a sixth occurring only once. This clonotype has a handful of counts. Its antigen is unidentified. The clonotype comes from a human donor in good health (CMV status not recorded). Some clones in this sample may be carry-over from other donors' samples. The gene calls are TRBV6-2 or TRBV6-3 and TRBJ2-7, with TRBD2 identical over 8 bases. The sequenced sample consisted of PBMCs. CDR3 protein: CASSYERELSEQYF. In DNA form, the CDR3 reads TGTGCCAGCAGTTACGAGCGGGAGTTATCCGAGCAGTACTTC.